This note documents a single T cell receptor (beta chain) sequence. Profiling relied on immunoSEQ multiplex PCR, and the TCRdb table lists in-frame clones only, not all of them. The data contain about 2.2 million clones, 90% to 95% of them singletons. Trimming removed 9 bases from V and 6 bases from J; junction bases left unmatched: 9. The CDR3 sequence is 14 residues long. Germline assignment: CDR1 LNHDA and CDR2 SQIVND (reference sequence). Only CD45RO-negative cells positively selected for CCR7 counted as naive CD8 cells, so terminally differentiated effector memory CD45RA+ cells were excluded. The source of the sample is a study of shared clonotypes between healthy human individuals.

The clonotype comes from a young man in good health. Some clones in this sample may be carry-over from other donors' samples. V is TRBV19 and J is TRBJ2-2; 8 bases are a match to TRBD1. The sequencing input was naive CD8+ T cells from PBMCs. The CDR3, as DNA: TGTGCCAGCTGGGACAGGAATACCCCCGGGGAGCTGTTTTTT. As protein: CASWDRNTPGELFF.